What follows describes a single T cell receptor beta chain. These data originate in a study of blood T cell repertoires in COVID-19. Study-level background: PBMCs, B-cell-depleted T cells, or T cells were the source of the cDNA or gDNA that made up the material.

Original processing methods: From reference gene primer amplification, estimates of nucleated cell counts were derived. TCRdb's copy holds only in-frame clones and misses some; the assay was immunoSEQ multiplex PCR. The D gene and trimming were derived from the DNA, and the V and J assignments and clone size from that table. In the table there are some 200,000 clones, 65% to 85% of which are singletons. CDR1 is MGHDK and CDR2 is SYGVNS in the germline V gene. The CDR3 has 16 residues. Trimming at V came to 3 bases and at J to 7 bases, leaving 10 bases not matched to a gene. This chain links TRBV25-1 with TRBJ2-1; 9 bases map to TRBD2. The TCR comes from a woman in her twenties or thirties who had recovered from COVID-19. Sample: peripheral blood. The CDR3 region has the DNA TGTGCCAGCAGTGATCCGGCTAGCGGGAAACGAAATGAGCAGTTCTTC. Protein product: CASSDPASGKRNEQFF.